This T cell receptor (beta chain) was retrieved from a study of metastatic and nonmetastatic thyroid tumors. Overall study context: Patients with malignant and benign thyroid disease provided blood and tumor or nodule tissue, whose repertoires were compared. Whole-study findings and limits: When malignant thyroid tumors were compared with benign nodules, TCR beta diversity was reportedly significantly higher in the malignant tumors. This held in both blood and tumor samples.

Thyroid surgery was performed in patients who had received no treatment beforehand. The ends were cut back, 1 base at V and 2 bases at J, with 15 bases in the middle. Germline CDR1 is SEHNR and CDR2 is FQNEAQ (reference sequence). The CDR3 runs 17 residues. In regard to this clone: Antigen unknown.

TCRdb ran MiXCR on the PCR reads. Found here are roughly 45,000 clones, under 4% of them singletons; the top ten hold 8% to 10%. The sequenced material came from blood. The receptor was isolated from a female donor with papillary thyroid cancer or a benign thyroid nodule (not recorded which). Some clones in this sample may be carry-over from other donors' samples. The rearrangement links TRBV7-9 to TRBJ1-3; D is unclear. The CDR3 DNA is TGTGCCAGCAGCTTAGAGTCGTCGGCTTACCCTGGAAACACCATATATTTT. Amino acids: CASSLESSAYPGNTIYF.